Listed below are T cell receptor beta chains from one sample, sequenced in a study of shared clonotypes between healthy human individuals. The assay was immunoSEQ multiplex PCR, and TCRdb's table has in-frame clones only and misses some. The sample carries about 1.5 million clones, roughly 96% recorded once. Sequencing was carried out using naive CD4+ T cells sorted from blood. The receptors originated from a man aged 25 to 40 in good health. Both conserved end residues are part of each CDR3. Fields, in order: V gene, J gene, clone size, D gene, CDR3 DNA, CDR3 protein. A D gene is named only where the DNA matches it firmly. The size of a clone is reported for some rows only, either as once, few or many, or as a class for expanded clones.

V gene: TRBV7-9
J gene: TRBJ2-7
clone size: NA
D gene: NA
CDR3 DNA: TGTGCCAGCAGCGGCCAAGGGGGACAAAGATTATACGAGCAGTACTTC
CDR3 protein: CASSGQGGQRLYEQYF

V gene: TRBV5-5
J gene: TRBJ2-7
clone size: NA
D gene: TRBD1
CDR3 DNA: TGTGCCAGCAGCCTCCGGGACAGGGTTTTTTGGCCTACCTACGAGCAGTACTTC
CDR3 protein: CASSLRDRVFWPTYEQYF

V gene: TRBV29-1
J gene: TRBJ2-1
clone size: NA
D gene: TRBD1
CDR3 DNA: TGCAGCGTTGATGGGGCAGGGGGAAATGAGCAGTTCTTC
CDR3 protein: CSVDGAGGNEQFF

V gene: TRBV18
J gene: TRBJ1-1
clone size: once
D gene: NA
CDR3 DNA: TGTGCCAGCTCCCAACCCGGGGGTGATCGCTCATCTGAAGCTTTCTTT
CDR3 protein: CASSQPGGDRSSEAFF

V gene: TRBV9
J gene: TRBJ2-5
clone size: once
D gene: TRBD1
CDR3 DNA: TGTGCCAGCAGCCCCTACGGCAACAGGGGATCACAAGAGACCCAGTACTTC
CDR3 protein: CASSPYGNRGSQETQYF

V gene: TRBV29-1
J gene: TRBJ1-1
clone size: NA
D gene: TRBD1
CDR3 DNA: TGCAGCGTAGAGACAGGGGGTAAAGCTGAAGCTTTCTTT
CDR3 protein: CSVETGGKAEAFF

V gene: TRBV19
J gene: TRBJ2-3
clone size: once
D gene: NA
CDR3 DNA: TGTGCCAGTAGTATAGGGCACCGCACAGATACGCAGTATTTT
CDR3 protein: CASSIGHRTDTQYF

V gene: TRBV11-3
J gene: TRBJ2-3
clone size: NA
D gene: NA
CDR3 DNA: TGTGCCAGCAGCTTCAGTTTACTAGATACGCAGTATTTT
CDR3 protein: CASSFSLLDTQYF

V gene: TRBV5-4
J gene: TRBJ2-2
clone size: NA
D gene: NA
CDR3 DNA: TGTGCCAGCAGCCACTTCAGGGGAACCGGGGAGCTGTTTTTT
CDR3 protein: CASSHFRGTGELFF

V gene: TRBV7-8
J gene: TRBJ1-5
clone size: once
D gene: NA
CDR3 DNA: TGTGCCAGCAGCTTCGGCACAGGGACGGAAGGGCCCCAGCATTTT
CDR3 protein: CASSFGTGTEGPQHF

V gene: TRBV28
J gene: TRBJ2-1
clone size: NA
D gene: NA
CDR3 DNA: TGTGCCAGCAGTTCCCCCCCCGCGGGAACTATAGAGCAGTTCTTC
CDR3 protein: CASSSPPAGTIEQFF

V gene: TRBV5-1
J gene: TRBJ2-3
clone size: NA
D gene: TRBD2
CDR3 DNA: TGCGCCAGCAGTCGAGTAGCGGGCCGCTCCACAGATACGCAGTATTTT
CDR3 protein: CASSRVAGRSTDTQYF

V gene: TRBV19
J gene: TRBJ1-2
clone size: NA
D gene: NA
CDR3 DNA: TGTGCCAGTAGTAGGGGCCGTGGCTACACCTTC
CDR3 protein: CASSRGRGYTF

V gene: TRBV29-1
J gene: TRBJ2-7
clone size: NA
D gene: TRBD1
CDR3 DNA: TGCAGCGTTGCCCGGACAGGGTCCTACGAGCAGTACTTC
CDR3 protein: CSVARTGSYEQYF

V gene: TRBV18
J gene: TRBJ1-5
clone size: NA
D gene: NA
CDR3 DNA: TGTGCCAGCTCACCACCCGGGAGATATCAGCCCCAGCATTTT
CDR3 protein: CASSPPGRYQPQHF

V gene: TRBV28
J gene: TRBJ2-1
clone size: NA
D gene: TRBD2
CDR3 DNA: TGTGCCAGCAGTCTTAGCGGGAGCTACAATGAGCAGTTCTTC
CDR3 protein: CASSLSGSYNEQFF

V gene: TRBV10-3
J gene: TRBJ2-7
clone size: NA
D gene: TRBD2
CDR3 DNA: TGTGCCGCGAACGGGGGGAGAAGCTACGAGCAGTACTTC
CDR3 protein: CAANGGRSYEQYF

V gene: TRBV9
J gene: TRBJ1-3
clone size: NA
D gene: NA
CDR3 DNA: TGTGCCAGCAGCGCAACGGGGAGTGACTCTGGAAACACCATATATTTT
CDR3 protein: CASSATGSDSGNTIYF

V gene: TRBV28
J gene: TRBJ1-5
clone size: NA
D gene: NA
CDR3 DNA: TGTGCCAGCAGTAGCCTTCCAGTAAATCAGCCCCAGCATTTT
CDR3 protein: CASSSLPVNQPQHF

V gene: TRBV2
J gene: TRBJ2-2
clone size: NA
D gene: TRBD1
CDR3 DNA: TGTGCCAGCAGTGGAGTCGACAGGGCTGACGGGGAGCTGTTTTTT
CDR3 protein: CASSGVDRADGELFF

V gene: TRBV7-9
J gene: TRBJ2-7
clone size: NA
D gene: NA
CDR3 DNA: TGTGCCAGCAGCGGACGTGGCGTCTCCCTCGAGCAGTACTTC
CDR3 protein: CASSGRGVSLEQYF

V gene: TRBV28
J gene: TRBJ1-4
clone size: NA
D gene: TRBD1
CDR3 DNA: TGTGCCAGCTCCCTTATGACAGGGGGCAGTGATGAAAAACTGTTTTTT
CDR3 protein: CASSLMTGGSDEKLFF

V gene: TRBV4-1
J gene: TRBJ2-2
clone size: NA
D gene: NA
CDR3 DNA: TGCGCCAGCAGCCAAGAACAGCGGTTCTCCGGGGAGCTGTTTTTT
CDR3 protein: CASSQEQRFSGELFF

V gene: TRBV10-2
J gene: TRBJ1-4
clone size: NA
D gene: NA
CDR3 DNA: TGCGCCAGCACTGGGCCAGATGAAAAACTGTTTTTT
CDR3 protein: CASTGPDEKLFF

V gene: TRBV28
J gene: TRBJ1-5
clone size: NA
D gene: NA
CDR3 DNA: TGTGCCAGCACCCAGTATAGCAATCAGCCCCAGCATTTT
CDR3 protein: CASTQYSNQPQHF

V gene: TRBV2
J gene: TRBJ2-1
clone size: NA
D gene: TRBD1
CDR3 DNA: TGTGCCAGCAGTCGACAGGGGGCAGGGAATGAGCAGTTCTTC
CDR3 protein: CASSRQGAGNEQFF

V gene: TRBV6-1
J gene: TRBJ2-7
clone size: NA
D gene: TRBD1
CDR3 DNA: TGTGCCAGCAGTGAAGCGCTACAGGGGGTGTACTTC
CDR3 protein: CASSEALQGVYF

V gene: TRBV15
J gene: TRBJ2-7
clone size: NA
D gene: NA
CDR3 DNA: TGTGCCACCAGCAGAGATCATTTGCCCCGGTACTTC
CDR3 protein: CATSRDHLPRYF

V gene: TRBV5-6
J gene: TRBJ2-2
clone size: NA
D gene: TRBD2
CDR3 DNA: TGTGCCAGCAGCCCTAGCGGGAGGACCGGGGAGCTGTTTTTT
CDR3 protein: CASSPSGRTGELFF

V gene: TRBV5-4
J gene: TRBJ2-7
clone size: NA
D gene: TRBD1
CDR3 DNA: TGTGCCAGCAGCTTGGGGAGACCGGGACAGGGGGCGGCTGAGCAGTACTTC
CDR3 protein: CASSLGRPGQGAAEQYF

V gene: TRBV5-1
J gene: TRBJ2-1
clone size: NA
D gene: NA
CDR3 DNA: TGCGCCAGCAGCTTGGGGGACTGGTCCTACAATGAGCAGTTCTTC
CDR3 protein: CASSLGDWSYNEQFF

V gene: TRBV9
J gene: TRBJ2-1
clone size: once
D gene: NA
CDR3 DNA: TGTGCCAGCAGCCCTCGGGCCCCAAAAGACAATGAGCAGTTCTTC
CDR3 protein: CASSPRAPKDNEQFF

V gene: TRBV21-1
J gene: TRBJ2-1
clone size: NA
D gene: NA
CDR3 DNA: TGTGCCAGCAGCAGAAAAGAGGGCCCGCGCGGACTAGCGGGATATAGTGAGCAGTTCTTC
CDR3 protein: CASSRKEGPRGLAGYSEQFF

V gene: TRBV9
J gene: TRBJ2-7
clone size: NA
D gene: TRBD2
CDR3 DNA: TGTGCCAGCAGCGTAGGTAGGAGAGGGACTAGCGGACCCTACGAGCAGTACTTC
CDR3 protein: CASSVGRRGTSGPYEQYF

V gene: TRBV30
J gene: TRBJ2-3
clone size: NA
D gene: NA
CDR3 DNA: TGTGCCTGGGGGGGAAGGTACACAGATACGCAGTATTTT
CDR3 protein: CAWGGRYTDTQYF

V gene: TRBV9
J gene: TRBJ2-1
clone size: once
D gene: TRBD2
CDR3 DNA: TGTGCCAGCAGCGTAGGGGAGGCTCTAGCGGGAGGGCCCTGGTACAATGAGCAGTTCTTC
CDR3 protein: CASSVGEALAGGPWYNEQFF

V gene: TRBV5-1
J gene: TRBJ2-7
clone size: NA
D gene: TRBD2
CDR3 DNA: TGCGCCAGCAGCGGAGGACTAGGACTCCCCGACGAGCAGTACTTC
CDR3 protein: CASSGGLGLPDEQYF

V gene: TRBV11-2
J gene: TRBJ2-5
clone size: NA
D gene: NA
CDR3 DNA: TGTGCCAGCAGTAGGGCACCTCAAGAGACCCAGTACTTC
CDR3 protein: CASSRAPQETQYF

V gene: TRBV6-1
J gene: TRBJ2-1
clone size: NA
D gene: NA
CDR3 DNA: TGTGCCAGCAGTGAACTACACAATGAGCAGTTCTTC
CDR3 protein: CASSELHNEQFF

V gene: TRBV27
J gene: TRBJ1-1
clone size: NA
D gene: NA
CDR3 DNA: TGTGCCAGCAGTTTATCTCTATTCCGGACAGCCAACACTGAAGCTTTCTTT
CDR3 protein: CASSLSLFRTANTEAFF

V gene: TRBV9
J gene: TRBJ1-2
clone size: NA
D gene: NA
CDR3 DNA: TGTGCCAGCAACCCGGGACACTCCTATGGCTACACCTTC
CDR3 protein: CASNPGHSYGYTF

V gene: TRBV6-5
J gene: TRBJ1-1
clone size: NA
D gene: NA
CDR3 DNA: TGTGCCAGCAGTTACTCCCCCAGTCAGGTGGCTGAAGCTTTCTTT
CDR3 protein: CASSYSPSQVAEAFF

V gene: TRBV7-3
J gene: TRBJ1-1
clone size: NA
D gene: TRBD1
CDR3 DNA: TGTGCCAGCAGCCCGACAGGGGGAAAAGCTGAAGCTTTCTTT
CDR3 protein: CASSPTGGKAEAFF

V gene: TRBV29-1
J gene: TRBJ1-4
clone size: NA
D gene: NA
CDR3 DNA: TGCAGCGTTGGAGACAGCACTAATGAAAAACTGTTTTTT
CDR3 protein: CSVGDSTNEKLFF

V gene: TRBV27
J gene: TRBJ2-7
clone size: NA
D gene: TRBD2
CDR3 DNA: TGTGCCAGCAGTCACCTAGCGGCCCGCTCCTACGAGCAGTACTTC
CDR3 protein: CASSHLAARSYEQYF

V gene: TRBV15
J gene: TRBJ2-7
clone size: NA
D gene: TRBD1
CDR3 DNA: TGTGCCACCAGCCCCCGGACAGGTCCCTCCTACGAGCAGTACTTC
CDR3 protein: CATSPRTGPSYEQYF

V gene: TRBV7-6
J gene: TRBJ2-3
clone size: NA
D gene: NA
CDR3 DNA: TGTGCCAGCAGATCGGACGGTACGCAGTATTTT
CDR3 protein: CASRSDGTQYF

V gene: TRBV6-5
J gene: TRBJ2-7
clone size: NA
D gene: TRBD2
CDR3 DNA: TGTGCCAGCAGTGGCCGGACTAGCGGGAGGAACGAGCAGTACTTC
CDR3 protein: CASSGRTSGRNEQYF

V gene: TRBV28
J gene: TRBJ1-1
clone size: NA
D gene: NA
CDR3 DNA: TGTGCCAGCAGTCAAGGGGACACTGAAGCTTTCTTT
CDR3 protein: CASSQGDTEAFF

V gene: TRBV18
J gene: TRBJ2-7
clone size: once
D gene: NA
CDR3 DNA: TGTGCCAGCTCAGCGAGGAGAGGGGGTCTTCCCTACGAGCAGTACTTC
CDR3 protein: CASSARRGGLPYEQYF

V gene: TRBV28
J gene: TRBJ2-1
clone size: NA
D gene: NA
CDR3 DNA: TGTGCCAGTCTTCCCTCGTTGTTCCCATACAATGAGCAGTTCTTC
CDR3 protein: CASLPSLFPYNEQFF

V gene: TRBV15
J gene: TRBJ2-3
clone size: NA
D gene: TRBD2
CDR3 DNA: TGTGCCACCAGCAGAGATCGGTTAGCGGGAGGGCGTACAGATACGCAGTATTTT
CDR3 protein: CATSRDRLAGGRTDTQYF